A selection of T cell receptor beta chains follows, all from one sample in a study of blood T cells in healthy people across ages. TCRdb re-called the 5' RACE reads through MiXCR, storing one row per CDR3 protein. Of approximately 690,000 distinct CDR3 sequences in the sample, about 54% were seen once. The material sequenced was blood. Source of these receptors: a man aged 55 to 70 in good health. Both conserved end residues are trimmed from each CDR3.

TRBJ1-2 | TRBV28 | ASSWAGTGDNYGYT
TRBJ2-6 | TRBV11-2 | ASSSNTNVLT
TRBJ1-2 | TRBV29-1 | SVEKGAEGYT
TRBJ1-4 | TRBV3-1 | ASSPGRGLF
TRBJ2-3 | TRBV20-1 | SALLGSTDTQY
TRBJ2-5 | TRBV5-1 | ASSLEDRPGETQY
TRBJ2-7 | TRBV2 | ASRSQGMSYEQY
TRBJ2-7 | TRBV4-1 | ASSQEGNRANEQY
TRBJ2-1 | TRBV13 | ASSRAVGGRGETQF
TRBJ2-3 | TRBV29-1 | SGGDTDTQY
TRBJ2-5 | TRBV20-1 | SARPGTSGETQY
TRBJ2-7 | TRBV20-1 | SASDMAGTYEQY
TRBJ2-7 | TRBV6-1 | ASSDRDGSYEQY
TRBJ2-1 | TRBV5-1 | ASTTGAGSYNEQF
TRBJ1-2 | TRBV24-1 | ATSLGDGYT
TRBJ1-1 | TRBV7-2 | ASSLVGSTEAF